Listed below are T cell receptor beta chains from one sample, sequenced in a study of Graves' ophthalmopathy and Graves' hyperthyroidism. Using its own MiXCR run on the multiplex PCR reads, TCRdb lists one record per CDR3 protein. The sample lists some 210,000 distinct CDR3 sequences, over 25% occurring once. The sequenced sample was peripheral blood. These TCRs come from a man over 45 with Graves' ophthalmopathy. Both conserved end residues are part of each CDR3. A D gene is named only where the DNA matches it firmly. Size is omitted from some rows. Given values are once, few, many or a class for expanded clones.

CDR3 DNA: TGTGCCAGCAGTGACGGCAGGGTCGGTGGCTACACCTTC
CDR3 protein: CASSDGRVGGYTF
V gene: TRBV6-2/TRBV6-3
CDR3 length: 13
J gene: TRBJ1-2
clone size: few
D gene: .

CDR3 DNA: TGTGCCAGCAGCTCACGTTCGACAGGGGGGTTTAACACTGAAGCTTTCTTT
CDR3 protein: CASSSRSTGGFNTEAFF
V gene: TRBV11-2
CDR3 length: 17
J gene: TRBJ1-1
clone size: .
D gene: TRBD1

CDR3 DNA: TGTGCCAGCAGTGACGTTGGGGGAGAGACTGAAGCTTTCTTT
CDR3 protein: CASSDVGGETEAFF
V gene: TRBV6-1
CDR3 length: 14
J gene: TRBJ1-1
clone size: .
D gene: .

CDR3 DNA: TGTGCCAGCAGTCCCCTCTCCATCTATGGCTACACCTTC
CDR3 protein: CASSPLSIYGYTF
V gene: TRBV6-1
CDR3 length: 13
J gene: TRBJ1-2
clone size: many
D gene: .

CDR3 DNA: TGTGCCAGTAGTACGACAGGGAACGATCAGCCCCAGCATTTT
CDR3 protein: CASSTTGNDQPQHF
V gene: TRBV19
CDR3 length: 14
J gene: TRBJ1-5
clone size: many
D gene: TRBD1

CDR3 DNA: TGCGCCAGCAGCTCCCGACAGGGGATCTACACCTTC
CDR3 protein: CASSSRQGIYTF
V gene: TRBV5-1
CDR3 length: 12
J gene: TRBJ1-2
clone size: many
D gene: TRBD1

CDR3 DNA: TGTGCCAGTAGTACACAGGGTTTCACTGAAGCTTTCTTT
CDR3 protein: CASSTQGFTEAFF
V gene: TRBV19
CDR3 length: 13
J gene: TRBJ1-1
clone size: many
D gene: .

CDR3 DNA: TGTGCCAGCAGTTACTCGTCCGGTGGCTACACCTTC
CDR3 protein: CASSYSSGGYTF
V gene: TRBV6-2/TRBV6-3
CDR3 length: 12
J gene: TRBJ1-2
clone size: few
D gene: .

CDR3 DNA: TGTGCCAGCAGTTATCAAACAGGACTAGCGGTGAACACCGGGGAGCTGTTTTTT
CDR3 protein: CASSYQTGLAVNTGELFF
V gene: TRBV6-2/TRBV6-3
CDR3 length: 18
J gene: TRBJ2-2
clone size: many
D gene: TRBD2

CDR3 DNA: TGTGCCAGTAGTATAGGGGGGACTGCCACGGCCGAGCAGTACTTC
CDR3 protein: CASSIGGTATAEQYF
V gene: TRBV19
CDR3 length: 15
J gene: TRBJ2-7
clone size: many
D gene: .

CDR3 DNA: TGTGCCAGCAGCCCGGGAGTCGGGGGGACCGGGGAGCTGTTTTTT
CDR3 protein: CASSPGVGGTGELFF
V gene: TRBV14
CDR3 length: 15
J gene: TRBJ2-2
clone size: many
D gene: TRBD2

CDR3 DNA: TGTGCCAGCAGCGCCCCGGGACTCGAAGAGACCCAGTACTTC
CDR3 protein: CASSAPGLEETQYF
V gene: TRBV12-3/TRBV12-4
CDR3 length: 14
J gene: TRBJ2-5
clone size: .
D gene: .

CDR3 DNA: TGTGCCAGTAGTATTCGACAGGGAGCCAAGAACACTGAAGCTTTCTTT
CDR3 protein: CASSIRQGAKNTEAFF
V gene: TRBV19
CDR3 length: 16
J gene: TRBJ1-1
clone size: many
D gene: TRBD1

CDR3 DNA: TGTGCCAGCAGCTTGGCTGGCCTACCTACCCAGTACTTC
CDR3 protein: CASSLAGLPTQYF
V gene: TRBV5-4
CDR3 length: 13
J gene: TRBJ2-5
clone size: few
D gene: .

CDR3 DNA: TGTGCCAGCAGCCAAGACACAATGAACACCGGGGAGCTGTTTTTT
CDR3 protein: CASSQDTMNTGELFF
V gene: TRBV3-1
CDR3 length: 15
J gene: TRBJ2-2
clone size: many
D gene: .

CDR3 DNA: TGTGCCAGCAGTTCTTGGACCCTGAACACTGAAGCTTTCTTT
CDR3 protein: CASSSWTLNTEAFF
V gene: TRBV12-3/TRBV12-4
CDR3 length: 14
J gene: TRBJ1-1
clone size: .
D gene: .

CDR3 DNA: TGTGCCAGCAGTTTGAGCCATATCAAGGCTGGGGTTGGGAGGGCATCTCTTTACGAGCAGTACTTC
CDR3 protein: CASSLSHIKAGVGRASLYEQYF
V gene: TRBV12-3/TRBV12-4
CDR3 length: 22
J gene: TRBJ2-7
clone size: many
D gene: TRBD2

CDR3 DNA: TGTGCCAGCAGTTACTCGCACGGCGAGCAGTACTTC
CDR3 protein: CASSYSHGEQYF
V gene: TRBV6-2/TRBV6-3
CDR3 length: 12
J gene: TRBJ2-7
clone size: many
D gene: .

CDR3 DNA: TGTGCCAGCAGTTCGGCGGGACAGGGGTTCTACGAGCAGTACTTC
CDR3 protein: CASSSAGQGFYEQYF
V gene: TRBV28
CDR3 length: 15
J gene: TRBJ2-7
clone size: .
D gene: TRBD1

CDR3 DNA: TGTGCCAGCACCATGACGGCGTATAATTCACCCCTCCACTTT
CDR3 protein: CASTMTAYNSPLHF
V gene: TRBV12-3/TRBV12-4
CDR3 length: 14
J gene: TRBJ1-6
clone size: many
D gene: .

CDR3 DNA: TGCAGTGTTTCCCCGGCGAGGGCTAGCGGGGCCTCCTACGAGCAGTACTTC
CDR3 protein: CSVSPARASGASYEQYF
V gene: TRBV20-1
CDR3 length: 17
J gene: TRBJ2-7
clone size: few
D gene: TRBD2

CDR3 DNA: TGCGCCAGCAGCAACCTAGCGGGAGGGCCGTCCGAGCAGTACTTC
CDR3 protein: CASSNLAGGPSEQYF
V gene: TRBV5-1
CDR3 length: 15
J gene: TRBJ2-7
clone size: many
D gene: TRBD2

CDR3 DNA: TGTGCCAGCAGCCCGGACAGCCCGAACACTGAAGCTTTCTTT
CDR3 protein: CASSPDSPNTEAFF
V gene: TRBV2
CDR3 length: 14
J gene: TRBJ1-1
clone size: many
D gene: .

CDR3 DNA: TGTGCCAGCAGATCAGGCGAGGTCCGTTCGTACATCGTAGTCTACGAGCAGTACTTC
CDR3 protein: CASRSGEVRSYIVVYEQYF
V gene: TRBV6-2/TRBV6-3
CDR3 length: 19
J gene: TRBJ2-7
clone size: many
D gene: .

CDR3 DNA: TGTGCCAGCATCCCCACCGGTGCGGGGCCCTACGAGCAGTACTTC
CDR3 protein: CASIPTGAGPYEQYF
V gene: TRBV6-5
CDR3 length: 15
J gene: TRBJ2-7
clone size: many
D gene: .

CDR3 DNA: TGCAGTGCCAGCGGTGGGGGCAATCAGCCCCAGCATTTT
CDR3 protein: CSASGGGNQPQHF
V gene: TRBV20-1
CDR3 length: 13
J gene: TRBJ1-5
clone size: many
D gene: .

CDR3 DNA: TGTGCCAGCAGTTACCGCGGCCCCGGGGATCAGCCCCAGCATTTT
CDR3 protein: CASSYRGPGDQPQHF
V gene: TRBV6-5
CDR3 length: 15
J gene: TRBJ1-5
clone size: many
D gene: .

CDR3 DNA: TGTGCCAGCAGCTTAGGAGCAGGGGGTTATTGGGAGACCCAGTACTTC
CDR3 protein: CASSLGAGGYWETQYF
V gene: TRBV11-2
CDR3 length: 16
J gene: TRBJ2-5
clone size: few
D gene: TRBD1

CDR3 DNA: TGTGCCAGCAGTTCATTGGGACAGGCGCTCTACGAGCAGTACTTC
CDR3 protein: CASSSLGQALYEQYF
V gene: TRBV6-2/TRBV6-3
CDR3 length: 15
J gene: TRBJ2-7
clone size: .
D gene: TRBD1

CDR3 DNA: TGTGCCACTAAACCTGGGGCAGCCAACAATCAGCCCCAGCATTTT
CDR3 protein: CATKPGAANNQPQHF
V gene: TRBV10-3
CDR3 length: 15
J gene: TRBJ1-5
clone size: many
D gene: .

CDR3 DNA: TGTGCCAGCAGTAACAGGGTAAAAGGCTACACCTTC
CDR3 protein: CASSNRVKGYTF
V gene: TRBV28
CDR3 length: 12
J gene: TRBJ1-2
clone size: many
D gene: .

CDR3 DNA: TGTGCCAGCAGAAAACTCGGCAGGGGCACTGAAGCTTTCTTT
CDR3 protein: CASRKLGRGTEAFF
V gene: TRBV6-1
CDR3 length: 14
J gene: TRBJ1-1
clone size: .
D gene: .

CDR3 DNA: TGTGCCAGCAGTCGGGCCGGGACAGGGGGCATTGGTTTCTCCTACGAGCAGTACTTC
CDR3 protein: CASSRAGTGGIGFSYEQYF
V gene: TRBV6-2/TRBV6-3
CDR3 length: 19
J gene: TRBJ2-7
clone size: .
D gene: TRBD1

CDR3 DNA: TGTGCCAACAAACGACAGGGGAGCACCGGGGAGCTGTTTTTT
CDR3 protein: CANKRQGSTGELFF
V gene: TRBV12-3/TRBV12-4
CDR3 length: 14
J gene: TRBJ2-2
clone size: many
D gene: TRBD1

CDR3 DNA: TGTGCCAGCAGTGGGCCGGACAGGTCATTCAATCAGCCCCAGCATTTT
CDR3 protein: CASSGPDRSFNQPQHF
V gene: TRBV2
CDR3 length: 16
J gene: TRBJ1-5
clone size: .
D gene: TRBD1

CDR3 DNA: TGTGCCAGCAGTTTTCGGCAGGCTGCTGAAGCTTTCTTT
CDR3 protein: CASSFRQAAEAFF
V gene: TRBV12-3/TRBV12-4
CDR3 length: 13
J gene: TRBJ1-1
clone size: .
D gene: .

CDR3 DNA: TGCAGTGCCAGAAGTCGAACCTGGGACTATCCCGAATCACCCCTCCACTTT
CDR3 protein: CSARSRTWDYPESPLHF
V gene: TRBV20-1
CDR3 length: 17
J gene: TRBJ1-6
clone size: .
D gene: .

CDR3 DNA: TGTGCCACCAGCAACTCGGGAGCAGATACGCAGTATTTT
CDR3 protein: CATSNSGADTQYF
V gene: TRBV15
CDR3 length: 13
J gene: TRBJ2-3
clone size: many
D gene: .

CDR3 DNA: TGTGCCAGCAGCCAGGGGCGATCACCCCTCCACTTT
CDR3 protein: CASSQGRSPLHF
V gene: TRBV2
CDR3 length: 12
J gene: TRBJ1-6
clone size: .
D gene: .

CDR3 DNA: TGTGCCAGCCCCTCAGGGACCACTCAAGCTTTCTTT
CDR3 protein: CASPSGTTQAFF
V gene: TRBV12-3/TRBV12-4
CDR3 length: 12
J gene: TRBJ1-1
clone size: .
D gene: .

CDR3 DNA: TGTGCCAGCAGTTCCACCGCGGCCAGTTGGAATGGCTACACCTTC
CDR3 protein: CASSSTAASWNGYTF
V gene: TRBV28
CDR3 length: 15
J gene: TRBJ1-2
clone size: many
D gene: .

CDR3 DNA: TGTGCCAGCAGTTTAACCGGGACGGGCCCCTACGAGCAGTACTTC
CDR3 protein: CASSLTGTGPYEQYF
V gene: TRBV28
CDR3 length: 15
J gene: TRBJ2-7
clone size: many
D gene: .

CDR3 DNA: TGTGCCAGCAGGGTTCTGATGAGAGGCTCACCCCTCCACTTT
CDR3 protein: CASRVLMRGSPLHF
V gene: TRBV12-3/TRBV12-4
CDR3 length: 14
J gene: TRBJ1-6
clone size: .
D gene: .

CDR3 DNA: TGCAGTGCTACTGACAGGGAGCTCCCGACCGGGGCCCAGTACTTC
CDR3 protein: CSATDRELPTGAQYF
V gene: TRBV20-1
CDR3 length: 15
J gene: TRBJ2-5
clone size: many
D gene: TRBD1

CDR3 DNA: TGCGCCAGCAGTCCGGACAGTAGTCAAGAGACCCAGTACTTC
CDR3 protein: CASSPDSSQETQYF
V gene: TRBV4-1
CDR3 length: 14
J gene: TRBJ2-5
clone size: many
D gene: .

CDR3 DNA: TGTGCCAGCAGTTTCACTTCCTTCTATGGCTACACCTTC
CDR3 protein: CASSFTSFYGYTF
V gene: TRBV12-3/TRBV12-4
CDR3 length: 13
J gene: TRBJ1-2
clone size: .
D gene: .

CDR3 DNA: TGCAGCGTTAACCTCGGACTAGCGGGAGTTGGAGAGACCCAGTACTTC
CDR3 protein: CSVNLGLAGVGETQYF
V gene: TRBV29-1
CDR3 length: 16
J gene: TRBJ2-5
clone size: .
D gene: TRBD2

CDR3 DNA: TGCAGCGCCCGGGAGGGGGCCATGAACACTGAAGCTTTCTTT
CDR3 protein: CSAREGAMNTEAFF
V gene: TRBV29-1
CDR3 length: 14
J gene: TRBJ1-1
clone size: many
D gene: TRBD1

CDR3 DNA: TGTGCCAGCAGTCACCGGGACAGGCCCTACGAGCAGTACTTC
CDR3 protein: CASSHRDRPYEQYF
V gene: TRBV27
CDR3 length: 14
J gene: TRBJ2-7
clone size: many
D gene: TRBD1

CDR3 DNA: TGTGCCAGCAGTTTACAGGGGGCATACACTGAAGCTTTCTTT
CDR3 protein: CASSLQGAYTEAFF
V gene: TRBV12-3/TRBV12-4
CDR3 length: 14
J gene: TRBJ1-1
clone size: .
D gene: TRBD1

CDR3 DNA: TGCGCCAGCAGCTTAGGGTCCAACAGAAACACCATATATTTT
CDR3 protein: CASSLGSNRNTIYF
V gene: TRBV5-1
CDR3 length: 14
J gene: TRBJ1-3
clone size: many
D gene: .

CDR3 DNA: TGTGCCAGCAGTACACTATCGACAGGTGAATTCTATGGCTACACCTTC
CDR3 protein: CASSTLSTGEFYGYTF
V gene: TRBV6-5
CDR3 length: 16
J gene: TRBJ1-2
clone size: .
D gene: .